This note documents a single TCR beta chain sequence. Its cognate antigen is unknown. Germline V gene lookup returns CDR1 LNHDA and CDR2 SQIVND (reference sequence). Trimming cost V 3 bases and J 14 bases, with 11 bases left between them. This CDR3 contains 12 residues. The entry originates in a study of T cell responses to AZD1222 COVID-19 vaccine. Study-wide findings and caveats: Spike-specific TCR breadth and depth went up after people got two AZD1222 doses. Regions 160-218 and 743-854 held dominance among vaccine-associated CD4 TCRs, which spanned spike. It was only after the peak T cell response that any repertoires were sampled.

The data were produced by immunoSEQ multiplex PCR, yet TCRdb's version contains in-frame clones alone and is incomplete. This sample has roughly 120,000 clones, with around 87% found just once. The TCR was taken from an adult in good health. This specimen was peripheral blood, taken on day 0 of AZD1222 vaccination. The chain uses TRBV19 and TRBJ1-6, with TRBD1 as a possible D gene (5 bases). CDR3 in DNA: TGTGCCAGTAGTATCCAGGGAGTATCCCTCCACTTT. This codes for CASSIQGVSLHF.